The present T cell receptor beta chain was sequenced within a study of blood T cell repertoires in COVID-19 (dated by TCRdb to between 2020 and 2021). Broadly, across the study: Samples covering the acute and convalescent phases of COVID-19 were provided by collaborators in the United States, Italy and Spain. The prospective study material was composed of cDNA or gDNA derived from T cells, B-cell-depleted T cells, or PBMCs. Subjects who had been exposed to COVID-19, were actively infected with it, or had recovered from it provided the deeply sampled blood TCRbeta repertoires that made up the dataset. The repertoires were released in a freely available public database intended as a resource for research on the immune response to SARS-CoV-2. The samples were drawn from the first 160 participants of the ongoing ImmuneRACE study and from over a thousand subjects provided by 6 global collaborators. A de-identified subject ID, COVID-19 status, age in years and sex were almost always included in the sample metadata. Where available, HLA class I and class II types were taken from metadata supplied by the sample provider and were not determined by assay-based typing.

The germline V gene provides CDR1 MGHRA and CDR2 YSYEKL. The CDR3 holds 14 amino acids from the cysteine to the phenylalanine. The entry retains the CDR3 DNA only, 42 bases that are in frame from base 1. The V end loses 0 bases and the J end loses 0 bases, and a stretch of 5 bases separates them. General conclusions and limits of the study: The quantity of clinical and demographic metadata differed by source and by participant and was supplied without curation.

TCRbeta CDR3 regions were amplified from genomic DNA by means of the immunoSEQ Assay, a bias-controlled multiplex PCR. For the original study's pipeline: Within the assay, amplification of reference gene primers was used to estimate how many nucleated cells each sample contained. Sequence reads were collapsed and filtered to measure the absolute abundance of every unique TCRbeta CDR3 rearrangement. For each sample, productive Simpson clonality was calculated as the square root of Simpson's diversity index across productive rearrangements. Sourced from immuneACCESS, this table was stored by TCRdb with only in-frame sequences that have V and J called. A share of the clones is absent; for the studies checked, an unresolved V gene accounts for under half, and the remainder has no known explanation. V, J and clone size were drawn from that table, and D and trimming were deduced from the DNA. Across this sample there are about 180,000 clones, with 65% to 90% seen only once. Roughly 15% of the sample comes from the top ten.

Participants in the prospective study were enrolled through a virtual design, were aged 18 to 89 years, and lived in fewer than 30 United States geographic areas. To assign participants to cohorts, the prospective study relied on clinical history that participants themselves reported in a screening survey and a study questionnaire. For ImmuneRACE Cohort 3, a participant was defined as recovered based on two consecutive negative NP/OP PCR tests, clearance by a healthcare professional, or resolution of symptoms. In the prospective study, whole blood, serum and a nasopharyngeal or oropharyngeal swab were collected from each participant by mobile phlebotomists. Participants in the prospective study had the option to provide additional blood draws and questionnaires over a 2-month period. Before DNA extraction, blood samples from the prospective study were shipped at room temperature or frozen. Turning to this clone: No cognate antigen has been identified for it. Base qualities are missing; no much larger clone stands one base away.

The chain employs TRBV4-1 and TRBJ1-2; the D gene remains uncertain. The clonotype comes from a man aged 45-60 years who had recovered from COVID-19. The sequencing sample was made of PBMCs or T cells enriched from blood (not recorded which). The nucleotide sequence reads TGCGCCAGCAGCCAAGATAGTGCTAACTATGGCTACACCTTC. It translates as CASSQDSANYGYTF.